The present TCR beta chain was sequenced within a study of OX40 agonist ivuxolimab in advanced cancers. Broader study findings: Averaging showed that CD8+ T cells had more expanded clones than CD4+ did.

Method: immunoSEQ multiplex PCR; TCRdb's copy keeps in-frame clones and lacks some. Of around 20,000 clones detected, 83% appear once; the ten largest clones hold under 9%. CDR3 length equals 15 residues. Germline V gene data show CDR1 as SEHNR and CDR2 as FQNEAQ (reference sequence). V trimming: 4 bases; J trimming: 3 bases; junction bases outside the gene matches: 6. A note on this clone: Its matching antigen is unknown.

V is TRBV7-9 and J is TRBJ1-1, with 9 bases fitting TRBD1. The clonotype originates from an adult with an advanced solid tumor such as melanoma, head and neck, liver or kidney cancer. The sequences come from CD4+ or CD8+ T cells sorted from blood, collected in a trial of the OX40 agonist ivuxolimab. CDR3 in DNA: TGTGCCAGCAGCTCATCACAGGGGGCGGACACTGAAGCTTTCTTT. Its translation: CASSSSQGADTEAFF.